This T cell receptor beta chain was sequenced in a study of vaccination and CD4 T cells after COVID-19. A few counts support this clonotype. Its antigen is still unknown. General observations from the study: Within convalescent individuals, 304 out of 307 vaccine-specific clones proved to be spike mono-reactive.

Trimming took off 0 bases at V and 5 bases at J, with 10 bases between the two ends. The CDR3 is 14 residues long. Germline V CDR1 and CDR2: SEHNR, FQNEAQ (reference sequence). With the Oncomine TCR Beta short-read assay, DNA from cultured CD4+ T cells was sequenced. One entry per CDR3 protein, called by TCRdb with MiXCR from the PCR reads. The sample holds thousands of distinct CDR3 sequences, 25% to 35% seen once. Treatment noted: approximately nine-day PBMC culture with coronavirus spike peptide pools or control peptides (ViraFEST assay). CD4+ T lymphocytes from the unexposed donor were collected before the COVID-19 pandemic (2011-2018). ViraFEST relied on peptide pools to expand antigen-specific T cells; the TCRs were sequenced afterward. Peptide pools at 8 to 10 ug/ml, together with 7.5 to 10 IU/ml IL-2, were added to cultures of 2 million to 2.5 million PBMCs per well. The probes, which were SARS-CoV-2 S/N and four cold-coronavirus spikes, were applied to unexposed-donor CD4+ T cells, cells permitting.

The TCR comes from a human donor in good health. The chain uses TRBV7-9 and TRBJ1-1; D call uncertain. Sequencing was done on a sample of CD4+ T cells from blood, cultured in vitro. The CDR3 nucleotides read TGTGCCAGCAGCTTAGCGCAAGGGAGGACTGAAGCTTTCTTT. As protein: CASSLAQGRTEAFF.